This TCR beta chain was profiled in a study of blood T cell repertoires in COVID-19. This study enrolled people aged about 18 to 95 from around 26 US geographic areas. There are 16 residues in the CDR3. Germline V gives CDR1 SGHRS, CDR2 YFSETQ. The V and J ends lost 0 bases and 4 bases, in that order; junction bases with no gene match: 4. As processed by the authors: Cell counts per sample came from amplifying reference gene primers. The protocol was immunoSEQ multiplex PCR, while the TCRdb copy is restricted to in-frame clones and leaves out a portion. The DNA gave D and trimming, while V, J and clone size come from that table. The sample carries roughly 160,000 clones, less than 90% recorded once.

This sequence joins TRBV5-1 and TRBJ2-1; 10 positions match TRBD2. The TCR sequence derives from a woman aged 45 to 65 who had recovered from COVID-19. The source material was PBMCs or T cells enriched from blood (not recorded which). The CDR3 DNA reads as TGCGCCAGCAGCTTGGCCGCAGCGGGAGGGTACAATGAGCAGTTCTTC. Protein sequence: CASSLAAAGGYNEQFF.